This T cell receptor (beta chain) was identified during a study of beta chain features in type 1 diabetes. Study-level results: Significant though moderate, a shortening of TCRB CDR3s appeared in all four CD4+ subsets of Type 1 diabetes patients.

Investigators reverse transcribed all isolated RNA, so they sequenced expressed TCRB transcripts. The protocol was immunoSEQ multiplex PCR, while the TCRdb copy is restricted to in-frame clones and leaves out a portion. The table lists roughly 700,000 clones, under 15% of them singletons, with less than 0.025% in the top ten. The CDR3 contains 14 residues. The ends lost 3 bases at V and 2 bases at J; junction bases unmatched: 4. Germline-derived CDR1 and CDR2 are GTSNPN and SVGIG (reference sequence). This clone has more than one count but fewer than ten. The antigen remains unidentified. The clonotype comes from a man in his late teens or twenties with type 1 diabetes. Input material: naive CD4+ T cells from blood. The chain uses TRBV30 and TRBJ1-3; 7 nucleotides line up with TRBD1. The CDR3 sequence is CAWRVRGAGNTIYF. In DNA form, the CDR3 reads TGTGCCTGGAGGGTCAGGGGGGCTGGAAACACCATATATTTT.